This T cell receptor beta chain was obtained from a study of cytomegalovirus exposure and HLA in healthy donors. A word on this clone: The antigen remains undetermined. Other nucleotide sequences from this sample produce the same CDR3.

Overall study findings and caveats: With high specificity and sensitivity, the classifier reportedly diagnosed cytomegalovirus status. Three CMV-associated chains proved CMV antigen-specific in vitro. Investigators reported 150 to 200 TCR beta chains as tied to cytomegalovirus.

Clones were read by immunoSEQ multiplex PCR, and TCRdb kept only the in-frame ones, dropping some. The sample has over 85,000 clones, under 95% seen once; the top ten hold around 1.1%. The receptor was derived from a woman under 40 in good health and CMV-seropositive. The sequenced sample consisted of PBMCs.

The CDR3 here is CASSLASGQGGYTF. In nucleotides, the CDR3 is TGTGCCAGCAGCTTAGCTTCGGGACAGGGCGGTTACACCTTC. V and J are TRBV11-2 and TRBJ1-2; 9 nucleotides match TRBD1. The CDR3 runs to 14 residues. The V segment lost 1 base and the J segment 11 bases; nucleotides outside the gene matches: 8. Germline values: CDR1 SGHAT, CDR2 FQNNGV.